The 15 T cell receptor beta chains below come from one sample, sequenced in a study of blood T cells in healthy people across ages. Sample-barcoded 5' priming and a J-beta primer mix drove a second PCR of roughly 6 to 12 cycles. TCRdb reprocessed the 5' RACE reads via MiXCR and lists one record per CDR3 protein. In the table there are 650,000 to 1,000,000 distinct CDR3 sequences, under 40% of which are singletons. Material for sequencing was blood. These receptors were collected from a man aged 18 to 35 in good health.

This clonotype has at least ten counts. Written as DNA, the CDR3 is TGTGCCAGCAGCCTCGGACGAAGTGGGAATGAGCAGTTCTTC. The encoded protein is CASSLGRSGNEQFF. The chain uses TRBV12-3 or TRBV12-4 and TRBJ2-1; no firm D call. The CDR3 has 14 amino acids. Trimming left V 6 bases short and J 7 bases short, with 16 bases between.

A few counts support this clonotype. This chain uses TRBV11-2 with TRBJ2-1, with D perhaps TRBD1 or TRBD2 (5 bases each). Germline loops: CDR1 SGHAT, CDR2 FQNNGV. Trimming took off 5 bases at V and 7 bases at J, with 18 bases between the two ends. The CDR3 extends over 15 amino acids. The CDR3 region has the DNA TGTGCCAGCAGCGATGTGTGGGGACGGGCGAATGAGCAGTTCTTC. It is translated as CASSDVWGRANEQFF.

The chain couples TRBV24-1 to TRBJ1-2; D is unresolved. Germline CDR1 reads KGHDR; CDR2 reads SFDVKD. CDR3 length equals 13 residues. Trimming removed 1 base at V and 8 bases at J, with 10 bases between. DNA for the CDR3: TGTGCCACCAGTGATTTAAAGCTAGGCGGCTACACCTTC. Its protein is CATSDLKLGGYTF.

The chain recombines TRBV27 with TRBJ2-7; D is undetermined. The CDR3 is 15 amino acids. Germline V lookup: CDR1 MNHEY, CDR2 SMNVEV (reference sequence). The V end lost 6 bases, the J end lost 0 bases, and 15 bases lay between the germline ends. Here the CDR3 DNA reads TGTGCCAGCAGCTGGACGACCGTGAGCTCCTACGAGCAGTACTTC. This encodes CASSWTTVSSYEQYF.

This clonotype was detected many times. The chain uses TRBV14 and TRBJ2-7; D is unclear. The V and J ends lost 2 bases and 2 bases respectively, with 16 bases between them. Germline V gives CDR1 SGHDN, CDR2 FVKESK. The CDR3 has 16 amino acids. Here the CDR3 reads CASSQFPIRPTYEQYF. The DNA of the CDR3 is TGTGCCAGCAGCCAATTCCCCATTAGGCCCACCTACGAGCAGTACTTC.

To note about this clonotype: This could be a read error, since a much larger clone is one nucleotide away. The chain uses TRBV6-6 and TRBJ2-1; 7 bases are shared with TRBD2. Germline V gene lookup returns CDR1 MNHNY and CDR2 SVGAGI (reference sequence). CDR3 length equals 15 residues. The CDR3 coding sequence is TGTACCAGCACCCAAACGGGAGGCGGTTACAATGAGCAGTTCTTC. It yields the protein CTSTQTGGGYNEQFF.

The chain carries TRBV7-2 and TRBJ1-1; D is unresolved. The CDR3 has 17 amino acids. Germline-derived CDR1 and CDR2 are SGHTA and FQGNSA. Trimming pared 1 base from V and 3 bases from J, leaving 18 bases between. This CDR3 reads CASSLGTGRTKDTEAFF. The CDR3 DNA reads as TGTGCCAGCAGCTTAGGAACGGGCAGGACTAAAGACACTGAAGCTTTCTTT.

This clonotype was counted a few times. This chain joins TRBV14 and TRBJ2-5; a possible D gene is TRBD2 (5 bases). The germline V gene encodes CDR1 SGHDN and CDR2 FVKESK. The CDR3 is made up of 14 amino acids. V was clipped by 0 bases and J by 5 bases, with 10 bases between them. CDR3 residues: CASSQEAGAETQYF. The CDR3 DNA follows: TGTGCCAGCAGCCAAGAGGCGGGCGCGGAGACCCAGTACTTC. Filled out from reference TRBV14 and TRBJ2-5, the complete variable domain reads EAGVTQFPSHSVIEKGQTVTLRCDPISGHDNLYWYRRVMGKEIKFLLHFVKESKQDESGMPNNRFLAERTGGTYSTLKVQPAELEDSGVYFCASSQEAGAETQYFGPGTRLLVL.

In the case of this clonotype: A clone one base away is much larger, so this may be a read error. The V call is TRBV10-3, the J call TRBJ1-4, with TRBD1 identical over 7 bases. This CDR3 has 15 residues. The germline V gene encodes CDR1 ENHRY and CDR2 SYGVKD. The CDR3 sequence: CTISEQGATNEKLFF. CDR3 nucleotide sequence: TGTACCATCAGTGAGCAGGGGGCAACTAATGAAAAACTGTTTTTT.

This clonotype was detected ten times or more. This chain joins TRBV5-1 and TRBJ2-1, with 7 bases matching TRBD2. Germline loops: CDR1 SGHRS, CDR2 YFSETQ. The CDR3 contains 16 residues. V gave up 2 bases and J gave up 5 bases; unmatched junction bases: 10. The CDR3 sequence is CASSFNEAGRDNEQFF. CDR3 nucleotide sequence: TGCGCCAGCAGCTTTAACGAAGCGGGACGCGACAATGAGCAGTTCTTC.

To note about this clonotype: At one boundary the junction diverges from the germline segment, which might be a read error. CDR3 sequence reads: CASSPEPRGSSYSEQFF. The CDR3, as DNA: TGCGCCAGCAGCCCGGAGCCCCGGGGGAGCTCCTACAGTGAGCAGTTCTTC. J is TRBJ2-1 and V is TRBV5-1; TRBD2 might be the D (6 bases). The CDR3 totals 17 residues. The V gene's germline CDR1 is SGHRS and CDR2 YFSETQ. The variable domain in full, with the rest retrieved from reference TRBV5-1 and TRBJ2-1, is KAGVTQTPRYLIKTRGQQVTLSCSPISGHRSVSWYQQTPGQGLQFLFEYFSETQRNKGNFPGRFSGRQFSNSRSEMNVSTLELGDSALYLCASSPEPRGSSYSEQFFGPGTRLTVL.

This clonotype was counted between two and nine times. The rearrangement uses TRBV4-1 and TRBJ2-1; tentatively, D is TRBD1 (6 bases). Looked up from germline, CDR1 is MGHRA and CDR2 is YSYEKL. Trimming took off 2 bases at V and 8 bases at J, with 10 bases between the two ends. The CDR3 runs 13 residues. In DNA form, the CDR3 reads TGCGCCAGCAGCCAATTTGGGGGCTATGAGCAGTTCTTC. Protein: CASSQFGGYEQFF.

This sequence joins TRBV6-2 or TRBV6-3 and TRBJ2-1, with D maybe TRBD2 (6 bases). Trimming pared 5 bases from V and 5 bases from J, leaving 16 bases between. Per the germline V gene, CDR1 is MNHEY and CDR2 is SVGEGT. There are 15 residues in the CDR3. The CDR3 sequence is CASSRLTRSHNEQFF. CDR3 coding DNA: TGTGCCAGCAGTCGGTTGACTAGGTCACACAATGAGCAGTTCTTC.

CDR3 residues: CSAKWRFNQPQHF. CDR3 sequence (DNA): TGCAGTGCTAAGTGGAGATTCAATCAGCCCCAGCATTTT. The chain carries TRBV20-1 and TRBJ1-5, with D unclear. The CDR3 totals 13 residues. The germline gives CDR1 DFQATT, CDR2 SNEGSKA (reference sequence). Trimming shortened V by 4 bases and J by 3 bases, and 10 bases separated the two germline ends.

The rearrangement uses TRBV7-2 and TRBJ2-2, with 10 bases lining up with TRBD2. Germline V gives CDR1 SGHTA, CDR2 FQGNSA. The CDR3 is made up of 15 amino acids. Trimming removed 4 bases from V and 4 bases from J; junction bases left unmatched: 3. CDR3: CASSSSGGFTGELFF. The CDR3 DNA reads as TGTGCCAGCAGCTCTAGCGGGGGATTCACCGGGGAGCTGTTTTTT.